In this sample, the clone carrying this T cell receptor beta chain turned up a few times. The antigen is not known. This entry belongs to a study of cytomegalovirus exposure and HLA in healthy donors. The PCR made use of 60 Vbeta and 13 Jbeta primers. The table came from immunoSEQ multiplex PCR; TCRdb's copy has only in-frame clones and leaves some out. The sample holds tens of thousands of clones, 62% seen once. Study observations and caveats: The study labeled 170 or so TCR beta chains cytomegalovirus-associated. Rare TCR sequences predominated, though certain public TCRs were found in many donors.

This CDR3 spans 14 amino acids. Trimming pared 8 bases from V and 6 bases from J, leaving 14 bases between. Looked up from germline, CDR1 is SEHNR and CDR2 is FQNEAQ (reference sequence). This receptor was identified in a woman aged 30 to 39 in good health and CMV-seropositive. This chain uses TRBV7-9 with TRBJ1-6; D possibly corresponds to TRBD1 (5 bases). The sequencing sample was made of PBMCs. The CDR3 spells CASRTGGVNSPLHF. DNA of the CDR3: TGTGCCAGCCGGACTGGGGGGGTTAATTCACCCCTCCACTTT.